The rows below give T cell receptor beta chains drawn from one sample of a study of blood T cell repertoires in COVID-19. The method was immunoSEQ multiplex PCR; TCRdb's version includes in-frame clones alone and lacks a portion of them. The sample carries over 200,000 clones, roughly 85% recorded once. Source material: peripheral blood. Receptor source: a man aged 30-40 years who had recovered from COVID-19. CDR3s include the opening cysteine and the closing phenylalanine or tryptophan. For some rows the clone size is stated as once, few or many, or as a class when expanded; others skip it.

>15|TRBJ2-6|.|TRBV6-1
CASSEGRSGANVLTF
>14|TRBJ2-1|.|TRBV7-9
CASSSPGQGYEQFF
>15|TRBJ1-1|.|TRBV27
CASSLSTGVGRRAFF
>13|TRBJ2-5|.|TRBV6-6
CASSYPGAETQYF
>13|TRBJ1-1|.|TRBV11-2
CASSLGGDTEAFF
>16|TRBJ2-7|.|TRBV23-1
CASTNEDREPSYEQYF
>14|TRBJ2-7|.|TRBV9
CASSPWTGGHEQYF
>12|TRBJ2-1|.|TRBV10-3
CAISRADNEQFF
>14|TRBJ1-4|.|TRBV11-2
CASVNREGDEKLFF
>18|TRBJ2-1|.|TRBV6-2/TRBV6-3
CASSYKSLAGDPYNEQFF
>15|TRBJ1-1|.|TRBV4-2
CASSQVARLPTEAFF
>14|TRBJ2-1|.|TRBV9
CASSPGTFSNEQFF
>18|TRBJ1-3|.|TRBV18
CASSPNVFSGASGNTIYF
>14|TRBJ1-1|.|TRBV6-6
CASSLQGFNTEAFF
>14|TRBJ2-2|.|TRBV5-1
CASSGQGATGELFF
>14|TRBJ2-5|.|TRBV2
CASRITDGEETQYF
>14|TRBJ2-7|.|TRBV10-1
CASSESDREGEQYF
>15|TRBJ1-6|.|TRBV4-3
CASSQDRGLNSPLHF
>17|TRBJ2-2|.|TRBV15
CATSRGLRLAVTGELFF
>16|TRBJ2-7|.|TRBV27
CASSLRRQGSSYEQYF
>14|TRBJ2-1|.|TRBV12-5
CASGPGTRWDEQFF
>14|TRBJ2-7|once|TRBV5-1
CASSFMSESYEQYF
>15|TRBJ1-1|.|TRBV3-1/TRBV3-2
CASSQENRVSGEAFF
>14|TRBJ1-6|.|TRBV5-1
CASSRTGGGSPLHF
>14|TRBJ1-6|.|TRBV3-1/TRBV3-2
CASSLGGGNSPLHF
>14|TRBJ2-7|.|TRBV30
CAWSPQAGGYEQYF
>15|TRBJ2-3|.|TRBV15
CATSRERQGPDTQYF
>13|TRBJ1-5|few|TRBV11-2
CASSWGVNQPQHF
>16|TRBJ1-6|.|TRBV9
CASSVGWDRGSSPLHF
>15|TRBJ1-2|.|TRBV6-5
CASSYGQGRVYGYTF
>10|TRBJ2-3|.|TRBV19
CASPLDTQYF
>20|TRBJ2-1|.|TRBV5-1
CASRHTQPRDGLSLYNEQFF
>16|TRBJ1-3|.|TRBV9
CASSVDPGGSGNTIYF
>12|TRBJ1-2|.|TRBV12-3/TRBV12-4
CANSRQGNGYTF
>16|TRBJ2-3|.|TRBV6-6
CASRQPGLLLGDTQYF
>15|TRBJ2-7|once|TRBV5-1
CASSPPDRGSGEQYF
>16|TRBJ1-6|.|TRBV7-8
CASSLAVQGPDSPLHF
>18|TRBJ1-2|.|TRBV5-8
CASSFPGSSPGGNYGYTF
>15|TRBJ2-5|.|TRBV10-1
CASSSVVGGRETQYF
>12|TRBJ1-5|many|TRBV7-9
CASSLDYQPQHF
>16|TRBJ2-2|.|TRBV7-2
CASSLGGRGYTGELFF
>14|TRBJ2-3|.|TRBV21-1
CASSRRTGFCTQYF
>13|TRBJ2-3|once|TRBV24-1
CATTGAVTDTQYF
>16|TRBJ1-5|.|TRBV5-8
CASSLTPGQGYQPQHF
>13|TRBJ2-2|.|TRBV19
CASSFPVTGELFF
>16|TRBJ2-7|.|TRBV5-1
CASSFPPGQGGVEQYF
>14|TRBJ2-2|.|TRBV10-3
CAISERAGTGELFF
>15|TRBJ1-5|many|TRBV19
CASSRQGEGNQPQHF
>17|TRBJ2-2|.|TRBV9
CASSVRWGQGLIGELFF